The 23 T cell receptor beta chains given below trace back to one sample, sequenced in a study of cytomegalovirus exposure and HLA in healthy donors. Primers: 60 Vbeta forward and 13 Jbeta reverse. Assay used: immunoSEQ multiplex PCR; TCRdb lists only in-frame clones, some missing. The sample has over 200,000 clones, approximately 80% seen once. The sample comprised PBMCs. The receptors stem from a middle-aged woman in good health and CMV-seronegative.

The table lists this clone with a count of one. The rearrangement joins TRBV30 to TRBJ2-3; a weak D match, TRBD1 (5 bases). Between the trimmed V and J ends, which lost 5 bases and 1 base, there was a span of 10 bases. This CDR3 is built from 13 residues. The germline gives CDR1 GTSNPN, CDR2 SVGIG (reference sequence). The CDR3 DNA reads as TGTGCCTGGTGGGGCAGGGGCACAGATACGCAGTATTTT. It encodes CAWWGRGTDTQYF.

This chain joins TRBV21-1 and TRBJ1-6. TRBV21-1 has pseudogene status. The CDR3 sequence is 14 residues long. This CDR3 is CASQDSSYNSPLHF. The CDR3 coding sequence is TGTGCCAGCCAAGATAGCTCCTATAATTCACCCCTCCACTTT.

The chain employs TRBV29-1 and TRBJ2-5, with 7 positions matching TRBD2. V trimming: 6 bases; J trimming: 2 bases; junction bases outside the gene matches: 3. The CDR3 has 12 amino acids. The germline V gene encodes CDR1 SQVTM and CDR2 ANQGSEA. CDR3 protein: CSVGRDQETQYF. The CDR3, as DNA: TGCAGCGTGGGGAGGGATCAAGAGACCCAGTACTTC.

CDR3 in DNA: TGTGCCACCCGAGCTACAGGGTTCACTGAAGCTTTCTTT. Translating it yields CATRATGFTEAFF. The chain is built from TRBV6-5 and TRBJ1-1; possibly TRBD1 for D (6 bases). This CDR3 comprises 13 residues. Germline V gene sequence: CDR1 MNHEY, CDR2 SVGAGI. The ends were cut back, 10 bases at V and 4 bases at J, with 16 bases in the middle.

The chain uses TRBV7-4 and TRBJ1-6, with D possibly TRBD1 on 5 matching bases. CDR1 and CDR2 (germline): SGHVT, SQSDAQ. The V and J ends lost 1 base and 4 bases respectively, with 17 bases between them. The CDR3 contains 18 residues. The CDR3 DNA reads TGTGCCAGCAGCTTAGGGACCAGGGACTACCCTTATAATTCACCCCTCCACTTT. Its protein product is CASSLGTRDYPYNSPLHF.

The rearrangement joins TRBV6-8 to TRBJ1-5; D may be TRBD1 (6 bases). CDR1 is MNHGY and CDR2 is SAAAGT in the germline V gene. This CDR3 spans 18 amino acids. Trimming stripped 2 bases from V and 4 bases from J, with 21 bases between. Written as DNA, the CDR3 is TGTGCCAGCAGTTACAGCGATGGCAGGGGCTGTTCTAATCAGCCCCAGCATTTT. Residues: CASSYSDGRGCSNQPQHF.

The V call is TRBV7-2, the J call TRBJ1-6; D possibly corresponds to TRBD1 (5 bases). The CDR3 consists of 14 residues. V gave up 5 bases and J gave up 6 bases, with 11 bases separating them. Germline V lookup: CDR1 SGHTA, CDR2 FQGNSA. The CDR3 is CASSPQGGNSPLHF. DNA of the CDR3: TGTGCCAGCAGCCCGCAGGGCGGTAATTCACCCCTCCACTTT.

The rearrangement uses TRBV5-4 and TRBJ1-1; a weak D match, TRBD1 (5 bases). CDR3 length: 13 residues. V was pared by 0 bases and J by 6 bases, with 9 bases between. Per the germline V gene, CDR1 is SGHNT and CDR2 is YYREEE (reference sequence). This CDR3 reads CASSLGREAEAFF. DNA of the CDR3: TGTGCCAGCAGCTTGGGCAGGGAGGCTGAAGCTTTCTTT.

This chain uses TRBV11-2 with TRBJ2-2, with 12 bases that match TRBD2. CDR1 SGHAT and CDR2 FQNNGV come from the germline V gene. The V and J ends lost 3 bases and 3 bases, in that order; junction bases with no gene match: 2. The CDR3 is made up of 16 amino acids. The CDR3 loop is CASSFGLAGYTGELFF. CDR3 sequence (DNA): TGTGCCAGCAGCTTTGGACTAGCGGGGTACACCGGGGAGCTGTTTTTT.

This chain connects TRBV7-9 to TRBJ2-7, with D possibly matching TRBD2 (6 bases). The V gene lost 5 bases and the J gene lost 2 bases, with 19 bases spanning the gap. Germline V gives CDR1 SEHNR, CDR2 FQNEAQ (reference sequence). This CDR3 region has 16 residues. The CDR3 reads CASSLRPGTDTYEQYF. CDR3 DNA sequence: TGTGCCAGCAGCCTGCGCCCCGGGACTGATACCTACGAGCAGTACTTC.

This clone has a single count. The chain links TRBV19 to TRBJ1-2; 10 bases are shared with TRBD1. The CDR3 contains 13 residues. V was clipped by 10 bases and J by 7 bases; unmatched bases: 9. The germline CDR1 and CDR2 sequences are LNHDA and SQIVND (reference sequence). The CDR3 nucleotides read TGTGCCACCAAGAGGGGACAGGGGTCTGGCTACACCTTC. It translates to CATKRGQGSGYTF.

The chain has TRBV15 and TRBJ2-1; perhaps TRBD2 as D (5 bases). The V end lost 3 bases, the J end lost 10 bases, and 16 bases lay between the germline ends. Germline loops: CDR1 LNHNV, CDR2 YYDKDF (reference sequence). The CDR3 runs to 14 residues. CDR3 sequence reads: CATSRGVGLREQFF. The CDR3 region has the DNA TGTGCCACCAGCAGGGGAGTAGGTCTTCGGGAGCAGTTCTTC.

The chain has TRBV5-1 and TRBJ1-4; TRBD1 agrees at 8 bases. Germline CDR1 and CDR2: SGHRS and YFSETQ. V shed 1 base and J 5 bases; nucleotides not matched to a gene: 1. The CDR3 loop spans 14 amino acids. For the CDR3, the DNA is TGCGCCAGCAGCTTGTACAGGGGGAATGAAAAACTGTTTTTT. It codes for CASSLYRGNEKLFF.

J is TRBJ1-1 and V is TRBV28; D is possibly TRBD1 (6 bases). In germline, CDR1 is MDHEN, CDR2 SYDVKM. Trimming shortened V by 5 bases and J by 1 base, and 11 bases separated the two germline ends. This CDR3 has 14 residues. Written as DNA, the CDR3 is TGTGCCAGCAGTCTCGGACAGTGGAACACTGAAGCTTTCTTT. Residues: CASSLGQWNTEAFF.

The rearrangement joins TRBV5-8 to TRBJ2-1; TRBD1 aligns across 10 bases. The germline gives CDR1 SGHTS, CDR2 YDEGEE. The CDR3 is 15 residues long. J was trimmed by 8 bases and V by 5 bases; bases with no gene match: 10. The CDR3: CASRLTGQGTDEQFF. The DNA for the CDR3 is TGTGCCAGCAGGCTGACGGGACAGGGGACGGATGAGCAGTTCTTC.

This clone was counted between two and nine times. The chain recombines TRBV7-9 with TRBJ2-2; tentatively, D is TRBD1 (6 bases). The V and J ends lost 3 bases and 7 bases respectively, with 15 bases between them. Germline CDR1 is SEHNR and CDR2 is FQNEAQ (reference sequence). This CDR3 has 15 residues. The CDR3 reads CASSLQGNFIGELFF. The DNA of the CDR3 is TGTGCCAGCAGCTTGCAGGGGAATTTCATCGGGGAGCTGTTTTTT.

The table lists this clone with a count of one. The chain has TRBV29-1 and TRBJ2-1; D remains unclear. This CDR3 is built from 11 residues. The ends were cut back, 4 bases at V and 7 bases at J, with 8 bases in the middle. The germline V gene has CDR1 SQVTM and CDR2 ANQGSEA. CDR3 sequence (DNA): TGCAGCGTTGTAACCCAGAATGAGCAGTTCTTC. This encodes CSVVTQNEQFF.

This clone was counted between two and nine times. V and J are TRBV6-6 and TRBJ2-3; 12 positions match TRBD2. This CDR3 is 14 amino acids long. Germline CDR1 and CDR2: MNHNY and SVGAGI (reference sequence). The J segment lost 5 bases and the V segment lost 7 bases, leaving 4 bases of the junction unmatched. The CDR3 protein is CASTSGGEGDTQYF. CDR3 sequence (DNA): TGTGCCAGCACTAGCGGGGGGGAGGGAGATACGCAGTATTTT.

The chain combines TRBV29-1 with TRBJ2-1, with 11 bases matching TRBD2. The CDR3 consists of 14 residues. CDR1 and CDR2 (germline): SQVTM, ANQGSEA. V trimming: 5 bases; J trimming: 2 bases; junction bases outside the gene matches: 2. The CDR3 DNA reads as TGCAGCGTTTCACTAGCGGGGGCCTACAATGAGCAGTTCTTC. Its translation: CSVSLAGAYNEQFF.

The sample holds one count of this clone. The gene calls are TRBV2 and TRBJ1-5, with 7 bases fitting TRBD1. CDR1 is SNHLY, CDR2 FYNNEI, per germline. CDR3 size: 14 residues. V dropped 3 bases and J dropped 7; count of bases not matched to a gene: 6. This CDR3 is CASSEGRQGQPQHF. DNA of the CDR3: TGTGCCAGCAGTGAGGGGCGACAGGGCCAGCCCCAGCATTTT.

The chain carries TRBV27 and TRBJ1-5; the D gene is possibly TRBD1 (6 bases). CDR3 length: 13 residues. In germline, CDR1 is MNHEY, CDR2 SMNVEV (reference sequence). V dropped 8 bases and J dropped 4 bases, with 12 bases sitting between them. The CDR3 region is CASPRGANQPQHF. CDR3 bases: TGTGCCAGCCCCCGGGGGGCTAATCAGCCCCAGCATTTT.

This chain uses TRBV15 with TRBJ1-2, with 9 bases aligning to TRBD1. This CDR3 contains 17 residues. CDR1 LNHNV and CDR2 YYDKDF come from the germline V gene (reference sequence). The V and J ends lost 5 bases and 7 bases, in that order; junction bases with no gene match: 17. CDR3 coding DNA: TGTGCCACCAGCGTCAGACAGGGGGAACGAGGACTGGGTGGCTACACCTTC. Encoded protein: CATSVRQGERGLGGYTF. Full variable domain (outside the CDR3, taken from reference TRBV15 and TRBJ1-2): DAMVIQNPRYQVTQFGKPVTLSCSQTLNHNVMYWYQQKSSQAPKLLFHYYDKDFNNEADTPDNFQSRRPNTSFCFLDIRSPGLGDTAMYLCATSVRQGERGLGGYTFGSGTRLTVV.

The chain couples TRBV7-3 to TRBJ1-1, with D uncertain. The V and J ends lost 3 bases and 3 bases respectively, with 8 bases between them. The CDR3 runs 13 residues. Per the germline V gene, CDR1 is SGHTA and CDR2 is FQGTGA. The CDR3: CASSLTEYTEAFF. Written as DNA, the CDR3 is TGTGCCAGCAGCTTGACGGAGTACACTGAAGCTTTCTTT.